This T cell receptor beta chain was observed in a study of T cell responses to AZD1222 COVID-19 vaccine (dated by TCRdb to 2020 to 2022). In terms of the full investigation: Because spike-specific TCR depth and breadth did not differ between the two schedules, AZD1222 recipients who got a second dose at roughly 4 weeks were pooled with those who got a second dose at roughly 12 weeks. TCR sequencing was performed for about 240 trial participants, of whom 200 to 220 were given two doses of AZD1222 and around 25 were given two doses of MenACWY control vaccine. Trial participants were enrolled by age into subgroups of 18-55, 56-69 and 70-plus years, and about 150, 27 and 61 TCR-sequenced participants, respectively, were included in these subgroups.

The CDR3 regions of human TCRbeta chains were analyzed by immunosequencing. As for how the authors treated the data: Repertoire TCRs were checked for matches against a reference library of SARS-CoV-2-specific TCRs that had been generated using the MIRA antigen-specificity platform. Breadth meant the fraction of unique TCRs that were SARS-CoV-2-associated, whereas depth meant the fraction of total T cells that were SARS-CoV-2-associated. Using the MIRA data, each spike-specific TCR was mapped to the spike region that the TCR reacts to and placed in a CD4 or CD8 class. Log10-transformed breadth and depth values were compared by one-way ANOVA with Sidak's multiple comparisons tests. TCRdb carries this immuneACCESS record with in-frame sequences only. Its versions omit some clonotypes, under half of them owing to an unresolved V gene in the studies checked, with the rest unexplained. The V and J calls and the clone size are those of that table, but D and trimming were determined from the DNA. This sample has under 200,000 clones in its table, and roughly nine tenths of those were observed once. 1.9% of the sample goes to the ten largest clones.

Reading the label with the study, this specimen's time point is: baseline before first vaccination. The vaccinee samples were drawn from two UK trials, COV001 and COV002, one of which was a single-blind randomized controlled phase 2/3 trial testing AZD1222 (ChAdOx1 nCoV-19) in healthy adults. Trial participant PBMC samples were collected at day 0 and day 28 after the second dose for TCRbeta chain sequencing. About this clone: This clone's antigen is unknown. No per-base quality is available; no much larger clone lies one base away.

V sheds 7 bases and J sheds 6 bases, leaving 19 bases between their ends. The germline V gene encodes CDR1 MNHEY and CDR2 SVGAGI. The CDR3 holds 14 amino acids from the cysteine to the phenylalanine. Just the 42-base CDR3 DNA is kept, in frame starting at base 1. Overall study results and their limits: Reportedly, close to half of the unique spike-specific TCRs recognized epitopes lying outside the regions that are mutated in the B.1.351 and B.1.1.7 variants. The 56-69-year group was small, and its depth increase did not reach significance, likely because of low power. Most participants were white British and females outnumbered males, and the authors suggested that clonal diversity may have been underestimated. The whole spike protein was spanned by vaccine-associated CD4 TCRs, and dominant responses were seen in regions 160-218 and 743-854. Because no day 14 peak-response samples were available, repertoires were characterized only after the peak T cell response. After two AZD1222 doses, spike-specific TCR breadth and depth were significantly higher than at day 0 and than in MenACWY recipients. Only 5 to 7 AZD1222 recipients were SARS-CoV-2 seropositive at baseline, limiting conclusions about previously exposed vaccinees.

Specimen: peripheral blood, collected on day 0 of AZD1222 vaccination. The chain uses TRBV6-5 and TRBJ2-7, with no confident D gene call. This TCR derives from an adult in good health. The DNA sequence is as follows: TGTGCCAGCACCGATTCGGACCGCCTCCTCGAGCAGTACTTC. Its protein is CASTDSDRLLEQYF.